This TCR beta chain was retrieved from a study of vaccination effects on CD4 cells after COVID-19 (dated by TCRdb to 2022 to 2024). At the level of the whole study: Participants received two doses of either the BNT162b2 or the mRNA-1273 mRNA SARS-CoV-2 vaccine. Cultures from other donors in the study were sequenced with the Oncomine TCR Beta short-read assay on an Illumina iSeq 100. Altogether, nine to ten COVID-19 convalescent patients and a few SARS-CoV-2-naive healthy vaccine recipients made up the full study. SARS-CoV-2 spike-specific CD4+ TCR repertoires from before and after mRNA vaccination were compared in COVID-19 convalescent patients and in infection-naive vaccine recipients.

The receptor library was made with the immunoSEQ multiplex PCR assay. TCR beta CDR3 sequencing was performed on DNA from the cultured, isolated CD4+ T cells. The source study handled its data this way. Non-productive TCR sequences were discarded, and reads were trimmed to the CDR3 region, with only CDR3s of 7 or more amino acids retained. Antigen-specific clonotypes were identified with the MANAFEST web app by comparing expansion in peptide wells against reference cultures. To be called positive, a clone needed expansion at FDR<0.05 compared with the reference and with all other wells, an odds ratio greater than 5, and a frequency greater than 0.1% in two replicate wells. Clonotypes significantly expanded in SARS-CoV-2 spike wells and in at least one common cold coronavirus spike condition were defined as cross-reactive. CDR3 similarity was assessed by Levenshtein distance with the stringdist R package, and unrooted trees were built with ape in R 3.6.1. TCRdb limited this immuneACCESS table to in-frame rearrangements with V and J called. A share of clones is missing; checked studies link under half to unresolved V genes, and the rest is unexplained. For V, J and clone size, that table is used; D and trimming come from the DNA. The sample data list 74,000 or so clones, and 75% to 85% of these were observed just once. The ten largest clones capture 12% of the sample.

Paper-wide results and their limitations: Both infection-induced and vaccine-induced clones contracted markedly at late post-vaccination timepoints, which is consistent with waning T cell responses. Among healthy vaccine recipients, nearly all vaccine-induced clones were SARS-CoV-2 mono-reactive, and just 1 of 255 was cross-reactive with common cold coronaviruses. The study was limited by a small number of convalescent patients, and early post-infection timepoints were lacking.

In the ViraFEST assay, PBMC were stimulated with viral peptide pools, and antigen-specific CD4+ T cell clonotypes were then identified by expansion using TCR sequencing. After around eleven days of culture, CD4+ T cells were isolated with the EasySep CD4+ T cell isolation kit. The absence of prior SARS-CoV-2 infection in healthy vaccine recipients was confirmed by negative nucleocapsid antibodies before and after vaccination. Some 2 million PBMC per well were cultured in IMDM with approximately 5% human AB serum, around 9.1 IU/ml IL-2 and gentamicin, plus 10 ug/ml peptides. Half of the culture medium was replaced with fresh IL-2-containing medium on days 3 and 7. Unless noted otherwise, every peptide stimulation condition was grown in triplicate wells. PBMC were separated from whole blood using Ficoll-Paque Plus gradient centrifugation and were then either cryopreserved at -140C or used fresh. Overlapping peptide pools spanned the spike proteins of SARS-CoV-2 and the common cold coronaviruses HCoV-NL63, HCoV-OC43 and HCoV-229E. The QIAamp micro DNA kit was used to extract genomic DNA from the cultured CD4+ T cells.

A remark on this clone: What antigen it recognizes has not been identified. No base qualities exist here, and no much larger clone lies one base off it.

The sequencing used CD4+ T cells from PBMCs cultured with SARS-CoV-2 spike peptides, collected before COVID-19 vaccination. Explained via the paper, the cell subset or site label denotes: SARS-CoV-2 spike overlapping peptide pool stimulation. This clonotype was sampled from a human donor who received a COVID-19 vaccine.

The CDR3 region reads CASNPPGQGHYGYTF. The DNA sequence is as follows: TGTGCCAGTAATCCCCCGGGACAGGGCCACTATGGCTACACCTTC. The sequence links TRBV19 to TRBJ1-2, with TRBD1 identical over 9 junction bases. The CDR3 has 15 amino acids, counting the end cysteine and phenylalanine. Only the CDR3 portion is preserved as DNA: 45 bases, with reading frame beginning at the first base. The germline V gene (reference sequence) gives CDR1 as LNHDA and CDR2 as SQIVND. Trimming leaves V shorter by 7 bases and J shorter by 3 bases, with the junction holding 9 bases beyond the gene matches.